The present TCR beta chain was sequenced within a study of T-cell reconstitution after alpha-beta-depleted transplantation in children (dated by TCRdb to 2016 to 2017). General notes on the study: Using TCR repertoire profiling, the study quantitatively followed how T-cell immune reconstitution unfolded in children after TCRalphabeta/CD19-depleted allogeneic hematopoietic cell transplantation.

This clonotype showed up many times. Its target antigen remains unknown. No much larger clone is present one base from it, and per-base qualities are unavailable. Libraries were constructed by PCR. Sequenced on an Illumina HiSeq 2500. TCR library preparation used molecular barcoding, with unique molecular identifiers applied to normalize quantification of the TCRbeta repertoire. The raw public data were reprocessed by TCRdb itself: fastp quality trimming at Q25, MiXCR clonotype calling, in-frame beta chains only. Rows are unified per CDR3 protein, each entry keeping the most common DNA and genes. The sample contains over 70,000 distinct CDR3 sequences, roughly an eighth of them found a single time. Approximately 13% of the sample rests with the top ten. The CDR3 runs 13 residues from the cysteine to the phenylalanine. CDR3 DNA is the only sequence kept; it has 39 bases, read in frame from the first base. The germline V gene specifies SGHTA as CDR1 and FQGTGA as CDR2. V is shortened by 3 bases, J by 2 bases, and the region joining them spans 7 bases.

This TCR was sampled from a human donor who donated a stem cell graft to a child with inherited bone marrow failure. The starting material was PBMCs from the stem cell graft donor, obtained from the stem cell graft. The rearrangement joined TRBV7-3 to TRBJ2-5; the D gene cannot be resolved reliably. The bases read TGTGCCAGCAGCTTCCGGCCTCAAGAGACCCAGTACTTC. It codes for CASSFRPQETQYF. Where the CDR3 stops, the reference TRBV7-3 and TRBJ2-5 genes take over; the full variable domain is GAGVSQTPSNKVTEKGKYVELRCDPISGHTALYWYRQSLGQGPEFLIYFQGTGAADDSGLPNDRFFAVRPEGSVSTLKIQRTERGDSAVYLCASSFRPQETQYFGPGTRLLVL.